This T cell receptor beta chain was recorded in a study of T cell responses to AZD1222 COVID-19 vaccine. Study details: Analysis merged second doses at about 4 or about 12 weeks.

General study results and limits: The donors showed a predominance of white British ancestry and of females, with possible underestimation of clonal diversity. Across the whole spike, CD4 TCRs peaked at regions 160-218 and 743-854. Only after the peak T cell response were repertoires sampled.

In regard to this clone: No antigen is known for it.

Produced via immunoSEQ multiplex PCR; TCRdb's table is partial and in-frame only. The repertoire includes approximately 73,000 clones, 65% to 85% of them detected once, and 2.9% sits in the top ten. The germline V gene has CDR1 ENHRY and CDR2 SYGVKD. The V end lost 0 bases, the J end lost 14 bases, and 19 bases lay between the germline ends. This CDR3 comprises 14 residues. This chain joins TRBV10-3 and TRBJ2-5; D may match TRBD1 or TRBD2 (6 bases each). The sequence was collected from an adult in good health. This specimen consisted of peripheral blood, obtained on day 0 of AZD1222 vaccination. CDR3 in amino acids: CAISESGNRQEGYF. The CDR3 DNA reads TGTGCCATCAGTGAGTCTGGTAACCGACAGGAGGGCTACTTC.